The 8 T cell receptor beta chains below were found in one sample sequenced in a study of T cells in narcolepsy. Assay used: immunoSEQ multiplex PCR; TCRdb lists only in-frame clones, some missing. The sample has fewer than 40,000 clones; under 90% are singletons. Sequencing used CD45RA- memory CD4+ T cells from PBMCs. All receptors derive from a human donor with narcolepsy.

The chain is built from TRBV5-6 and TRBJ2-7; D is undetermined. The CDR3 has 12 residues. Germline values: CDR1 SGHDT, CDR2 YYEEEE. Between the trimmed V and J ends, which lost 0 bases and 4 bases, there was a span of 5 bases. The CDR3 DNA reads TGTGCCAGCAGCTTGGGTACTTACGAGCAGTACGTC. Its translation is CASSLGTYEQYV.

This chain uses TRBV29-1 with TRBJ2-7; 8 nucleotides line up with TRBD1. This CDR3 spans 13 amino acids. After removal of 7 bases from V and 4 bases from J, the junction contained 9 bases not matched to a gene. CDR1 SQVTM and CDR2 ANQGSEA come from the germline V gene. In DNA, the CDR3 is TGCAGCGCTTCGGGACAGGTGGCATACGAGCAGTACTTC. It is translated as CSASGQVAYEQYF.

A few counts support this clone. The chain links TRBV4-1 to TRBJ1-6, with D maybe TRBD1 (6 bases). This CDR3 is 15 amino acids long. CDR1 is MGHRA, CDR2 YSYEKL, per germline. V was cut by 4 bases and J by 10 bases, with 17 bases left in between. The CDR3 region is CASSPQREGGSPLHF. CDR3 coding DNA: TGCGCCAGCAGCCCCCAAAGGGAAGGGGGATCACCCCTCCACTTT.

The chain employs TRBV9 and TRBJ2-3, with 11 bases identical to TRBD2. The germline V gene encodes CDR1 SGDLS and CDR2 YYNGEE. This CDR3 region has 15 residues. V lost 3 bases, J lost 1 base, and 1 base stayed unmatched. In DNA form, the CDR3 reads TGTGCCAGCAGCGAACTAGCGGGAGGCACAGATACGCAGTATTTT. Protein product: CASSELAGGTDTQYF.

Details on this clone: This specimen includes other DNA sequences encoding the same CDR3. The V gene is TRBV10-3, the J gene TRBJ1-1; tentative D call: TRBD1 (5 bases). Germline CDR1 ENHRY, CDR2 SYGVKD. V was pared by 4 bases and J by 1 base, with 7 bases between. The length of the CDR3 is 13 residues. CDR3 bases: TGTGCCATCAGTGGGGGGGGGAACACTGAAGCTTTCTTT. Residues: CAISGGGNTEAFF.

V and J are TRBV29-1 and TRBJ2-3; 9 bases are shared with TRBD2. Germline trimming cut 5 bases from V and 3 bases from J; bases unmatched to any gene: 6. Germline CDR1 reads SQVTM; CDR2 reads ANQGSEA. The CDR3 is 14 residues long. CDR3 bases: TGCAGCGTTATTCAGCGGGGGGATACAGATACGCAGTATTTT. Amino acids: CSVIQRGDTDTQYF.

CDR3 sequence (DNA): TGTGCCAGCAGTTACCCGCGACAGGGGGAGGGTGGCTACACCTTC. Protein product: CASSYPRQGEGGYTF. The chain recombines TRBV6-6 with TRBJ1-2, with TRBD1 matching over 9 bases. The CDR3 has 15 residues. J was trimmed by 7 bases and V by 2 bases; bases with no gene match: 8. The germline CDR1 and CDR2 sequences are MNHNY and SVGAGI (reference sequence).

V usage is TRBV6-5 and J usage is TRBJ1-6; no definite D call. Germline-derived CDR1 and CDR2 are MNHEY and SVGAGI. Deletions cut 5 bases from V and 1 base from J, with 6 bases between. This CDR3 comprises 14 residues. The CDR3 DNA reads TGTGCCAGCAGTGAGGGATCCTATAATTCACCCCTCCACTTT. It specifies CASSEGSYNSPLHF.